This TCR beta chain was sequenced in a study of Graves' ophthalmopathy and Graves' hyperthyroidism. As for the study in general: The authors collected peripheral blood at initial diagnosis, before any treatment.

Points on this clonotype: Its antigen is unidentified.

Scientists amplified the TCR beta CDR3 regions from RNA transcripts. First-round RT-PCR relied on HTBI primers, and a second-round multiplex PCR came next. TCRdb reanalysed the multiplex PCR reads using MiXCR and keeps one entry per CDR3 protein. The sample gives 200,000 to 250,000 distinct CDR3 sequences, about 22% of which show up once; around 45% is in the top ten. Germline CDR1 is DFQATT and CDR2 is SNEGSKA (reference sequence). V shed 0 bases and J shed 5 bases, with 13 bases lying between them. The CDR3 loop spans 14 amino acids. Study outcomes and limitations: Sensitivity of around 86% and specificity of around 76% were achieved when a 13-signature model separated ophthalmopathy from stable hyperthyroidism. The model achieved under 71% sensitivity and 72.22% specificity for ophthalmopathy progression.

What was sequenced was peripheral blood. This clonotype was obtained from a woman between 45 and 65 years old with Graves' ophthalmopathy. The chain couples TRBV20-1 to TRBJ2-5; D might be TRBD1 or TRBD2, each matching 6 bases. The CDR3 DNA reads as TGCAGTGCTAGAGATACGGGGGCAGGGGAGACCCAGTACTTC. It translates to CSARDTGAGETQYF.